A selection of T cell receptor beta chains follows, all from one sample in a study of shared clonotypes between healthy human individuals. Using immunoSEQ multiplex PCR, the repertoire was profiled, and TCRdb retains in-frame clones only, with some absent. The sample gives 1.6 million or so clones, roughly 95% of which show up once; 0.95% to 1.5% is in the top ten. The specimen was naive CD4+ T cells sorted from blood. Receptor source: a man aged 30 to 39 in good health. Both conserved end residues are part of each CDR3. Each record gives: clone size, J gene, V gene, D gene, CDR3 DNA, CDR3 protein. D genes are given only for firm matches. Rows may omit the clone size; those that give it use once, few, many or a size class.

NA | TRBJ2-1 | TRBV7-7 | NA | TGTGCCAGCAGCCCTACCTACCATGAGCAGTTCTTC | CASSPTYHEQFF
NA | TRBJ1-1 | TRBV13 | NA | TGTGCCAGCAGCTTACGGTACACTGAAGCTTTCTTT | CASSLRYTEAFF
NA | TRBJ2-1 | TRBV19 | TRBD2 | TGTGCCAGTAGCCACCTAGCGGGCAGCTCCTACAATGAGCAGTTCTTC | CASSHLAGSSYNEQFF
NA | TRBJ1-2 | TRBV5-1 | NA | TGCGCCAGCAGCTTGCGGGCGCAGAATAACTATGGCTACACCTTC | CASSLRAQNNYGYTF
NA | TRBJ1-5 | TRBV28 | NA | TGTGCCAGCAGTTTGTTGGGAAATCAGCCCCAGCATTTT | CASSLLGNQPQHF
NA | TRBJ2-1 | TRBV5-1 | TRBD1 | TGCGCCAGCAGCTTGGCCATAGGGGGCCAATTAAACAAGCAGTTCTTC | CASSLAIGGQLNKQFF
NA | TRBJ2-7 | TRBV5-4 | NA | TGTGCCAGCAGCTCGGGGGGCATACCTTCCTACGAGCAGTACTTC | CASSSGGIPSYEQYF
NA | TRBJ2-1 | TRBV5-4 | TRBD2 | TGTGCCAGCAGCTGGGGACTAGCGGGCAACAATGAGCAGTTCTTC | CASSWGLAGNNEQFF
NA | TRBJ2-1 | TRBV29-1 | TRBD2 | TGCAGCGTTGGACCGAAGCTAGCGGTGTACAATGAGCAGTTCTTC | CSVGPKLAVYNEQFF
NA | TRBJ1-1 | TRBV18 | TRBD1 | TGTGCCAGCTCACCGCCCAAGGGACAGTTGAACACTGAAGCTTTCTTT | CASSPPKGQLNTEAFF
NA | TRBJ1-6 | TRBV5-6 | NA | TGTGCCAGCAGCTTGGGCAGGGGAAATTCACCCCTCCACTTT | CASSLGRGNSPLHF
NA | TRBJ2-1 | TRBV28 | NA | TGTGCCAGCAGTTTCGTTGGTCCCGGCTTAGAGCAGTTCTTC | CASSFVGPGLEQFF
once | TRBJ1-1 | TRBV11-2 | TRBD1 | TGTGCCAGCAGCGCGACAGGGGTGAACACTGAAGCTTTCTTT | CASSATGVNTEAFF
once | TRBJ1-2 | TRBV30 | NA | TGTGCCTGGTCTAAGAGGGTAGGGCGTGGCTACACCTTC | CAWSKRVGRGYTF
NA | TRBJ2-3 | TRBV28 | NA | TGTGCCAGCAGTTTTTCCCCCGCGGGGATTAGGACAGATACGCAGTATTTT | CASSFSPAGIRTDTQYF
NA | TRBJ2-7 | TRBV25-1 | NA | TGTGCCAGCAGTGATAACCCCGCTCGCGAGCAGTACTTC | CASSDNPAREQYF
NA | TRBJ1-2 | TRBV2 | NA | TGTGCCAGCAGGCTCCGGGACCGAAACTATGGCTACACCTTC | CASRLRDRNYGYTF
NA | TRBJ2-3 | TRBV29-1 | NA | TGCAGCGTTGACACGACAGCAGATACGCAGTATTTT | CSVDTTADTQYF
NA | TRBJ1-1 | TRBV10-1 | NA | TGCGCCAGCAAAAACGCGGGACGAACTTTCTTT | CASKNAGRTFF
NA | TRBJ2-3 | TRBV14 | TRBD2 | TGTGCCAGCAGCCAAGATGTGAGTAGCGGGAGGGCCAGTCTGCTCACAGATACGCAGTATTTT | CASSQDVSSGRASLLTDTQYF
NA | TRBJ2-1 | TRBV11-3 | TRBD2 | TGTGCCAGCAGCCCAAGATCCTCTAGCGGGGAGCAGTTCTTC | CASSPRSSSGEQFF
NA | TRBJ2-7 | TRBV6-1 | NA | TGTGCCAGCAATGCCTACGAGCAGTACTTC | CASNAYEQYF
NA | TRBJ2-2 | TRBV29-1 | TRBD1 | TGCAGCGCTGAGACAGGGGGCACCGGGGAGCTGTTTTTT | CSAETGGTGELFF
NA | TRBJ2-1 | TRBV25-1 | NA | TGTGCCAGCAGTGAATATACGGACGGAACTAATGAGCAGTTCTTC | CASSEYTDGTNEQFF
NA | TRBJ2-7 | TRBV28 | NA | TGTGCCAGCAGTTTGTATGGGGCCCCTGTTTCCTACGAGCAGTACTTC | CASSLYGAPVSYEQYF
NA | TRBJ1-1 | TRBV28 | NA | TGTGCCAGCAGTTCCCGTCACGAGGCCAACACTGAAGCTTTCTTT | CASSSRHEANTEAFF
NA | TRBJ2-5 | TRBV7-2 | NA | TGTGCCAGCAGCCCACGATTGACTTCGGAGACCCAGTACTTC | CASSPRLTSETQYF
NA | TRBJ1-4 | TRBV5-5 | NA | TGTGCCAGCAGCTTGGCACTAAATGAAAAACTGTTTTTT | CASSLALNEKLFF
NA | TRBJ2-1 | TRBV19 | TRBD2 | TGTGCCAGTAGTGAAGATGGACTAGCGGGAGCAAATGAGCAGTTCTTC | CASSEDGLAGANEQFF
NA | TRBJ1-5 | TRBV12-2 | NA | TGTGCAAGTCGCCCCCTACCCACAGGGACTTATCAGCCCCAGCATTTT | CASRPLPTGTYQPQHF
NA | TRBJ1-2 | TRBV28 | NA | TGTGCCAGCAGCCCTGGGGGAGGGTACGGTGGCTACACCTTC | CASSPGGGYGGYTF
NA | TRBJ2-1 | TRBV29-1 | TRBD2 | TGCAGCGAACGAAGGACTAGCTCCTACAATGAGCAGTTCTTC | CSERRTSSYNEQFF
NA | TRBJ2-1 | TRBV5-1 | NA | TGCGCCAGCAGCCGGGCGCAGAGCTCCTACAATGAGCAGTTCTTC | CASSRAQSSYNEQFF
once | TRBJ1-1 | TRBV2 | NA | TGTGCCAGCAGTGCCGTGGGGAGGAAGAACACTGAAGCTTTCTTT | CASSAVGRKNTEAFF
NA | TRBJ2-1 | TRBV5-1 | TRBD2 | TGCGCCAGCAGCCATCTTGGACTAGCGGGCGACAATGAGCAGTTCTTC | CASSHLGLAGDNEQFF
once | TRBJ2-5 | TRBV4-1 | NA | TGCGCCAGCAGCCGTTTTGTGCTAGAGACCCAGTACTTC | CASSRFVLETQYF
NA | TRBJ2-7 | TRBV7-9 | NA | TGTGCCAGCAGCTTGTCGCAGGGGTTAGAGCAGTACTTC | CASSLSQGLEQYF
NA | TRBJ2-7 | TRBV2 | TRBD2 | TGTGCCAGCTCCGGGACTAGCGGAGTCGAGCAGTACTTC | CASSGTSGVEQYF
NA | TRBJ2-2 | TRBV29-1 | TRBD2 | TGCAGCGTTATCCCCCCTAGCGGGAGCTTGAACACCGGGGAGCTGTTTTTT | CSVIPPSGSLNTGELFF
once | TRBJ1-1 | TRBV18 | NA | TGTGCCAGCTCACCACAAATTGCCGTGGGGGCTGAAGCTTTCTTT | CASSPQIAVGAEAFF
NA | TRBJ2-7 | TRBV5-4 | NA | TGTGCCAGCAGCCCGGGTCGGACACAGCCCTACGAGCAGTACTTC | CASSPGRTQPYEQYF
NA | TRBJ2-7 | TRBV27 | TRBD1 | TGTGCCAGCAGTTTATCTCCCCCCCAGGGGGCTAGGTCCTACGAGCAGTACTTC | CASSLSPPQGARSYEQYF
NA | TRBJ1-3 | TRBV7-9 | TRBD1 | TGTGCCAGCACCTCGGGGGACAGGGGAAACACCATATATTTT | CASTSGDRGNTIYF
NA | TRBJ2-6 | TRBV10-3 | NA | TGTGCCATCAGTGACCCGAGTAGGAGCTCTGGGGCCAACGTCCTGACTTTC | CAISDPSRSSGANVLTF
NA | TRBJ2-5 | TRBV7-3 | NA | TGTGCCAGCAGCTTACTCGGGGGCAGCCAAGAGACCCAGTACTTC | CASSLLGGSQETQYF
NA | TRBJ2-7 | TRBV10-3 | NA | TGTGCCATCGGTGGGCCACCCAGTTCCTACGAGCAGTACTTC | CAIGGPPSSYEQYF
NA | TRBJ1-1 | TRBV10-3 | TRBD1 | TGTGCCATCAGTGTGGACAGGGGGCGGACTGAAGCTTTCTTT | CAISVDRGRTEAFF
NA | TRBJ1-3 | TRBV19 | NA | TGTGCCAGTCGCGACAGAGACTCTGGAAACACCATATATTTT | CASRDRDSGNTIYF
NA | TRBJ2-5 | TRBV5-4 | NA | TGTGCCAGCAGCTCCCAGGGGGGAGAGACCCAGTACTTC | CASSSQGGETQYF
NA | TRBJ2-1 | TRBV9 | NA | TGTGCCAGCAGCGTAGCGGCCCCCTACAATGAGCAGTTCTTC | CASSVAAPYNEQFF
NA | TRBJ1-1 | TRBV11-2 | TRBD1 | TGTGCCAGCAGCTTAGTCCCGACAGGGGGCGACGCTGAAGCTTTCTTT | CASSLVPTGGDAEAFF
NA | TRBJ2-5 | TRBV14 | NA | TGTGCCAGCAGCCACCGCAGGACGTTAACCCGGGAGACCCAGTACTTC | CASSHRRTLTRETQYF
NA | TRBJ2-7 | TRBV23-1 | TRBD2 | TGCGCCAGCAGTCAGACCGGGACTAGCGGCGAGCAGTACTTC | CASSQTGTSGEQYF